This T cell receptor (beta chain) was identified in a study of regulatory T cells in long-lasting Graves disease. Remarks on this clonotype: The antigen remains unidentified.

Study-level findings and limits: TRBV28, TRBJ1-2 and TRBJ2-5 were segments that persistent disease favored. New patients shared more than 750 public clonotypes, fewer than the roughly 2,700 shared by persistent patients.

The authors built TCR beta libraries using iRepertoire HTBI primers and Arm-PCR of CDR3 regions. TCRdb reprocessed the multiplex PCR reads via MiXCR and lists one record per CDR3 protein. The table has roughly 500,000 distinct CDR3 sequences, about 20% seen once. The trim removed 5 bases at V and 0 bases at J, leaving 4 bases unmatched. In germline, CDR1 is SGHVS, CDR2 FQNEAQ. The CDR3 has 16 residues. Time point here: persistent/refractory GD, antithyroid drugs over 5 years with positive TRAb. There was RNA extracted from PBMCs, and the TCR library was made from it. The source of the patients was an endocrinology department in Xi'an, China.

The sequence came from a female donor with Graves disease. Source: peripheral blood mononuclear cells (PBMCs), taken when the disease was refractory, from a patient treated with antithyroid drugs. This rearrangement joins TRBV7-8 to TRBJ2-7, with TRBD2 matching over 13 bases. The CDR3 reads CASSLGLAGVSYEQYF. CDR3 sequence (DNA): TGTGCCAGCAGCCTCGGACTAGCGGGAGTCTCCTACGAGCAGTACTTC.